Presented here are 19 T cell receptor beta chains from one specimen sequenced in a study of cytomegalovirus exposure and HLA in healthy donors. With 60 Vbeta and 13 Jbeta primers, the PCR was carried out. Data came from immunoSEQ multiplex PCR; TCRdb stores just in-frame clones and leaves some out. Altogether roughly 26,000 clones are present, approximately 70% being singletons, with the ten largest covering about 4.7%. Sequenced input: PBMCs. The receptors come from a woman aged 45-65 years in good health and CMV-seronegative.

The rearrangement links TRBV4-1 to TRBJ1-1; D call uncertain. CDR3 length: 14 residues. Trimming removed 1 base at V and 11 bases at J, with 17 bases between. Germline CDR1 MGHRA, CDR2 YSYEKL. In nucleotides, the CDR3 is TGCGCCAGCAGCCAAGGATTTGAGCTCTTGAGGGCTTTCTTT. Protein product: CASSQGFELLRAFF.

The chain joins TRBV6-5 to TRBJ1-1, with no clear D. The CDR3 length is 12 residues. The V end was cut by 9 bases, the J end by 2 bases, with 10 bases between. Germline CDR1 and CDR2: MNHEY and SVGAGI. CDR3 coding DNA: TGTGCCAGTCAAGCCGTAAACACTGAAGCTTTCTTT. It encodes CASQAVNTEAFF.

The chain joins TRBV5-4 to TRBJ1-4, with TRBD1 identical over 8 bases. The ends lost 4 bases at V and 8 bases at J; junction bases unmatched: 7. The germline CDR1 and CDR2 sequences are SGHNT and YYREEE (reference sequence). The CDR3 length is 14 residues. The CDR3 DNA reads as TGTGCCAGCAGCCTAAAGACAGGGGAGGAAAAACTGTTTTTT. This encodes CASSLKTGEEKLFF.

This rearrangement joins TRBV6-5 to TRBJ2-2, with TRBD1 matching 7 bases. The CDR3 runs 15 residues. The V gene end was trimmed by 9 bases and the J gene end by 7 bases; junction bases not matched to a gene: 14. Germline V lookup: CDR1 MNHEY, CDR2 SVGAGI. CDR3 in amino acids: CASTATPGQNGELFF. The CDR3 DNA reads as TGTGCCAGTACTGCAACTCCGGGACAGAACGGGGAGCTGTTTTTT.

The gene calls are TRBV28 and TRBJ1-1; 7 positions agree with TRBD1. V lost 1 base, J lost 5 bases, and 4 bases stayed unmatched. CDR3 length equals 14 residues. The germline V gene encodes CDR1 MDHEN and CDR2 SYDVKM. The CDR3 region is CASSLSQGETEAFF. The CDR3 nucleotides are TGTGCCAGCAGTTTATCGCAGGGGGAAACTGAAGCTTTCTTT.

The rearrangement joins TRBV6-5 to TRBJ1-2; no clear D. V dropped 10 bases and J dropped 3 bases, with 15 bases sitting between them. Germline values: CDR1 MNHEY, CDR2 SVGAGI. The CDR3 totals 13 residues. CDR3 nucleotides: TGTGCCACTAGAATCGGGAGGGACTATGGCTACACCTTC. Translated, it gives CATRIGRDYGYTF.

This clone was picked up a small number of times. This chain's CDR3 is CASSPWGTGVTFF. In nucleotides, the CDR3 is TGTGCCAGCAGCCCGTGGGGGACAGGGGTGACTTTCTTT. V and J are TRBV5-6 and TRBJ1-1; 10 bases are shared with TRBD1. Germline V lookup: CDR1 SGHDT, CDR2 YYEEEE. CDR3 length equals 13 residues. V lost 4 bases to trimming and J lost 12 bases; unmatched junction nucleotides: 9. The full variable domain, with the rest looked up from reference TRBV5-6 and TRBJ1-1, is DAGVTQSPTHLIKTRGQQVTLRCSPKSGHDTVSWYQQALGQGPQFIFQYYEEEERQRGNFPDRFSGHQFPNYSSELNVNALLLGDSALYLCASSPWGTGVTFFGQGTRLTVV.

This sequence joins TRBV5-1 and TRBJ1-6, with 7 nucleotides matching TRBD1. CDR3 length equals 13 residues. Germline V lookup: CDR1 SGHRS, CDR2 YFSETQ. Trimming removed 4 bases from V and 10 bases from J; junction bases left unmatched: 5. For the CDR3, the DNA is TGCGCCAGCAGCCACCTACAGGGGTCACCCCTCCACTTT. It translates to CASSHLQGSPLHF.

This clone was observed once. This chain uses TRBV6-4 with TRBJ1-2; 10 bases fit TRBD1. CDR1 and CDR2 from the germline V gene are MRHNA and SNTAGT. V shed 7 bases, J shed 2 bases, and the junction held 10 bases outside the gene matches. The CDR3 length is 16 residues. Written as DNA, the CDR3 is TGTGCCAGCAAGGGGACAGGGGCTCCAACCAACTATGGCTACACCTTC. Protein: CASKGTGAPTNYGYTF.

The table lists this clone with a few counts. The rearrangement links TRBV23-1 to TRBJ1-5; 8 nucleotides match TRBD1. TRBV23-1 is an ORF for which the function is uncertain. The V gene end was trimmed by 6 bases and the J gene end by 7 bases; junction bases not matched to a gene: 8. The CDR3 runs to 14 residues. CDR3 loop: CASRLTGVRQPQHF. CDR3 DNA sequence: TGCGCCAGCAGACTGACAGGGGTTAGACAGCCCCAGCATTTT.

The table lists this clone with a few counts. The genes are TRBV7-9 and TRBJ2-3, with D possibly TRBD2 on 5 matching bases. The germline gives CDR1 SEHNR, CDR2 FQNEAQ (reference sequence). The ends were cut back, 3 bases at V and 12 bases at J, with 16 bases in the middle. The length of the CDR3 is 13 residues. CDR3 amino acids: CASSFEGPGQQYF. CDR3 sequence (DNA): TGTGCCAGCAGCTTCGAGGGCCCCGGGCAACAGTATTTT. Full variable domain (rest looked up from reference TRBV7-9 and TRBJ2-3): DTGVSQNPRHKITKRGQNVTFRCDPISEHNRLYWYRQTLGQGPEFLTYFQNEAQLEKSRLLSDRFSAERPKGSFSTLEIQRTEQGDSAMYLCASSFEGPGQQYFGPGTRLTVL.

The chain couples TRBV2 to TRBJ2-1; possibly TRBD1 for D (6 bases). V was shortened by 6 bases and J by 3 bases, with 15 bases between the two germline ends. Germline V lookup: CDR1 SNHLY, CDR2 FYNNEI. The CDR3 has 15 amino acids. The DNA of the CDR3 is TGTGCCAGCAGCCCAAGACAGGTTAGCTACAATGAGCAGTTCTTC. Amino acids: CASSPRQVSYNEQFF.

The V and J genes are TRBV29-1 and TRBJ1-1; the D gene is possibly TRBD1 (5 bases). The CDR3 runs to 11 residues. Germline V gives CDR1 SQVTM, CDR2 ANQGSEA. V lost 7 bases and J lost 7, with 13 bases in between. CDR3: CSAGLGSEAFF. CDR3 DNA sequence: TGCAGCGCAGGGTTAGGCAGTGAAGCTTTCTTT.

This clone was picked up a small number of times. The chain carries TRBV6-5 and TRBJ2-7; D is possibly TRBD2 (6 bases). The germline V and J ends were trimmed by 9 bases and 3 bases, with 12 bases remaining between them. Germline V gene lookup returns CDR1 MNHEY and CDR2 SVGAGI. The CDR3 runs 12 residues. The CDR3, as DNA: TGTGCCAGTCATTCCGGGGGCTACGAGCAGTACTTC. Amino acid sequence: CASHSGGYEQYF.

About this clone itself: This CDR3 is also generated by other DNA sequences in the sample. CDR3 nucleotides: TGTGCCAGCAGTTTAGGGCAGGGCTTCAATCAGCCCCAGCATTTT. This encodes CASSLGQGFNQPQHF. This chain links TRBV28 with TRBJ1-5, with D perhaps matching TRBD1 (5 bases). The CDR3 is 15 residues long. With 2 bases removed from V and 3 bases from J, the gap between germline ends came to 11 bases. The V gene's germline CDR1 is MDHEN and CDR2 SYDVKM.

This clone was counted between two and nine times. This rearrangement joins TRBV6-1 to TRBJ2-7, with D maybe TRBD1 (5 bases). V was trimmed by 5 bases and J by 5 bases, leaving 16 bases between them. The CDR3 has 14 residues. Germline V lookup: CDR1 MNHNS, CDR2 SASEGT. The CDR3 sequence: CASSTSDWGHEQYF. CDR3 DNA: TGTGCCAGCAGTACCTCGGATTGGGGCCACGAGCAGTACTTC.

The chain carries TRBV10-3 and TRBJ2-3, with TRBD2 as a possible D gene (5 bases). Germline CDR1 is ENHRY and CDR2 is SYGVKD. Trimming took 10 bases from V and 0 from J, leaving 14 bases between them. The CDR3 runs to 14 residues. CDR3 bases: TGTGCCACCGTCCCGGGGTATAGCACAGATACGCAGTATTTT. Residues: CATVPGYSTDTQYF.

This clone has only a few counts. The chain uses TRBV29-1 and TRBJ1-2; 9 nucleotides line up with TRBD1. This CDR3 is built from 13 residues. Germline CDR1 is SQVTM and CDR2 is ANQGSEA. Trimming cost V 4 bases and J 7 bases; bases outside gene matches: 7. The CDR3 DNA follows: TGCAGCGTTGGGGACAGGGAAGGAAGTGGCTACACCTTC. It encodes CSVGDREGSGYTF.

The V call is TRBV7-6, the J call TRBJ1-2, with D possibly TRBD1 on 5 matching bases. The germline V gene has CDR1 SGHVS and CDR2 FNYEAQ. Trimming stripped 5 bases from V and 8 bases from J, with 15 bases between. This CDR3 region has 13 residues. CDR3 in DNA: TGTGCCAGCAGCCGCACGGGGGGAATAGGCTACACCTTC. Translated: CASSRTGGIGYTF.